This entry lists 30 T cell receptor beta chains sequenced from one sample in a study of CD8 T cells in Susac syndrome. Random hexamers primed reverse transcription of 0.5 to 1 ug RNA. In TCRdb, the immunoSEQ multiplex PCR reads were re-called with MiXCR into one record per CDR3 protein. Here the sample spans 70,000 or so distinct CDR3 sequences, approximately 95% being singletons. The sample was CD8+ T cells from PBMCs. These receptors were collected from a human donor in good health.

This chain's CDR3 is CASTMGQYNTGELFF. The DNA of the CDR3 is TGTGCCAGCACCATGGGACAGTACAACACCGGGGAGCTGTTTTTT. The chain recombines TRBV9 with TRBJ2-2; TRBD1 matches at 7 bases. The CDR3 totals 15 residues. Germline CDR1 SGDLS, CDR2 YYNGEE. V lost 6 bases to trimming and J lost 2 bases; unmatched junction nucleotides: 7.

This sequence joins TRBV27 and TRBJ1-2; D is ambiguous. The V end lost 6 bases, the J end lost 4 bases, and 15 bases lay between the germline ends. The CDR3 contains 14 residues. Per the germline V gene, CDR1 is MNHEY and CDR2 is SMNVEV (reference sequence). The CDR3 loop reads CASRSLYRSYGYTF. The CDR3 DNA follows: TGTGCCAGCAGGTCCCTTTACCGCAGCTATGGCTACACCTTC.

The chain carries TRBV5-6 and TRBJ2-1; the D is unclear. V lost 2 bases to trimming and J lost 0 bases, with 9 bases between them. CDR1 is SGHDT, CDR2 YYEEEE, per germline. This CDR3 comprises 15 residues. The CDR3 DNA reads as TGTGCCAGCAGCTTAGGGCAGCACTCCTACAATGAGCAGTTCTTC. It specifies CASSLGQHSYNEQFF.

V gene TRBV9 combines with J gene TRBJ2-5, with D perhaps matching TRBD2 (5 bases). Trimming removed 0 bases from V and 1 base from J, with 16 bases in between. The length of the CDR3 is 17 residues. Germline V gene sequence: CDR1 SGDLS, CDR2 YYNGEE. CDR3 sequence (DNA): TGTGCCAGCAGCGTAGGGGTGACCCGAGGGTTCCAAGAGACCCAGTACTTC. Its protein is CASSVGVTRGFQETQYF.

The chain joins TRBV12-3 or TRBV12-4 to TRBJ1-1; TRBD1 might be the D (5 bases). CDR3 length equals 12 residues. V lost 11 bases, J lost 3 bases, and 13 bases lay in between. This CDR3 is CALGDGDTEAFF. As DNA, the CDR3 is TGTGCCCTAGGGGACGGCGACACTGAAGCTTTCTTT.

The chain combines TRBV28 with TRBJ1-1; tentatively, D is TRBD1 (6 bases). The CDR3 runs to 14 residues. V lost 5 bases and J 6 bases, leaving 16 bases between the germline ends. The germline V gene has CDR1 MDHEN and CDR2 SYDVKM. CDR3 DNA: TGTGCCAGCAGTCCCACAGGGCAAATTCCTGAAGCTTTCTTT. As protein: CASSPTGQIPEAFF.

This chain links TRBV6-5 with TRBJ1-1; TRBD1 aligns across 9 bases. Germline CDR1 reads MNHEY; CDR2 reads SVGAGI. The J segment lost 4 bases and the V segment lost 1 base, leaving 1 base of the junction unmatched. The CDR3 extends over 14 amino acids. CDR3: CASSYLGQGTEAFF. The CDR3 DNA reads as TGTGCCAGCAGTTACTTGGGACAGGGCACTGAAGCTTTCTTT.

The chain couples TRBV28 to TRBJ2-2; unclear D gene. This CDR3 has 14 residues. V lost 6 bases to trimming and J lost 1 base, with 9 bases between them. Per the germline V gene, CDR1 is MDHEN and CDR2 is SYDVKM. CDR3 in amino acids: CASSRRQNTGELFF. CDR3 sequence (DNA): TGTGCCAGCAGCCGACGGCAGAACACCGGGGAGCTGTTTTTT.

V usage is TRBV9 and J usage is TRBJ1-5; D perhaps matches TRBD1 (6 bases). Deletions cut 3 bases from V and 5 bases from J, with 15 bases between. From germline, CDR1 is SGDLS and CDR2 YYNGEE. CDR3 length equals 15 residues. CDR3 nucleotides: TGTGCCAGCAGCGAGTGGGGGGGCTTCGATCAGCCCCAGCATTTT. Residues: CASSEWGGFDQPQHF.

The chain has TRBV27 and TRBJ2-7, with D perhaps matching TRBD2 (6 bases). Trimming pared 10 bases from V and 5 bases from J, leaving 24 bases between. There are 15 residues in the CDR3. Germline loops: CDR1 MNHEY, CDR2 SMNVEV (reference sequence). The CDR3 nucleotides read TGTGCCACCACACCGCAGTGGGGGGTACCCCACGAGCAGTACGTC. Translation: CATTPQWGVPHEQYV.

The J gene is TRBJ2-7, the V gene TRBV5-1; 8 bases agree with TRBD2. The CDR3 consists of 14 residues. Germline V CDR1 and CDR2: SGHRS, YFSETQ. J lost 3 bases, V lost 4 bases, and 6 bases had no gene match. This CDR3 is CASSPGGESYEQYF. CDR3 sequence (DNA): TGCGCCAGCAGCCCGGGGGGGGAGAGCTACGAGCAGTACTTC.

This chain connects TRBV19 to TRBJ2-7, with 7 positions matching TRBD1. Germline V CDR1 and CDR2: LNHDA, SQIVND (reference sequence). Losses at the gene ends were 3 bases for V and 6 bases for J; bases not matched to a gene: 11. The CDR3 contains 15 residues. The CDR3 region is CASSIRDSGYLEQYF. The CDR3 DNA reads TGTGCCAGTAGTATTCGGGACAGTGGTTACCTCGAGCAGTACTTC.

This chain joins TRBV2 and TRBJ2-2; 8 bases are a match to TRBD2. Germline trimming cut 2 bases from V and 1 base from J; bases unmatched to any gene: 3. Looked up from germline, CDR1 is SNHLY and CDR2 is FYNNEI. This CDR3 spans 16 amino acids. The CDR3 loop reads CASSERLAGNTGELFF. The CDR3 DNA reads as TGTGCCAGCAGTGAAAGGCTAGCGGGGAACACCGGGGAGCTGTTTTTT. The complete variable domain, with remaining parts taken from reference TRBV2 and TRBJ2-2, reads EPEVTQTPSHQVTQMGQEVILRCVPISNHLYFYWYRQILGQKVEFLVSFYNNEISEKSEIFDDQFSVERPDGSNFTLKIRSTKLEDSAMYFCASSERLAGNTGELFFGEGSRLTVL.

This clonotype was seen more than once but under ten times. The CDR3 loop is CAWTTDSAYEQYF. The CDR3 DNA is TGTGCCTGGACCACGGACAGCGCCTACGAGCAGTACTTC. The V gene is TRBV30, the J gene TRBJ2-7; the D gene is possibly TRBD1 (6 bases). Trimming removed 4 bases from V and 2 bases from J, with 12 bases in between. Germline values: CDR1 GTSNPN, CDR2 SVGIG (reference sequence). The CDR3 runs 13 residues.

J is TRBJ2-7 and V is TRBV5-4, with 8 positions matching TRBD2. The CDR3 has 14 amino acids. Germline loops: CDR1 SGHNT, CDR2 YYREEE (reference sequence). With 2 bases clipped from V and 5 bases from J, the junction kept 6 bases outside the gene matches. The CDR3 region has the DNA TGTGCCAGCAGCTTTCGCGGGGGGTATAACGAGCAGTACTTC. Protein sequence: CASSFRGGYNEQYF.

The chain uses TRBV5-6 and TRBJ2-7; D remains unclear. The CDR3 has 12 amino acids. V lost 1 base and J lost 5, with 7 bases in between. Germline values: CDR1 SGHDT, CDR2 YYEEEE. CDR3 DNA: TGTGCCAGCAGCTTGATCGGTAACGAGCAGTACTTC. Translated, it gives CASSLIGNEQYF.

V usage is TRBV5-6 and J usage is TRBJ1-2; D is ambiguous. The CDR3 has 13 residues. V lost 0 bases and J 6 bases, leaving 9 bases between the germline ends. From germline, CDR1 is SGHDT and CDR2 YYEEEE. In DNA form, the CDR3 reads TGTGCCAGCAGCTTGGGGAGGGCCGATGGCTACACCTTC. Its protein is CASSLGRADGYTF.

CDR3 region: CATRGVETQYF. CDR3 DNA: TGTGCCACCAGAGGCGTTGAGACCCAGTACTTC. The chain couples TRBV27 to TRBJ2-5; D is unclear. The germline V gene has CDR1 MNHEY and CDR2 SMNVEV (reference sequence). Trimming removed 10 bases at V and 5 bases at J, with 11 bases between. The CDR3 totals 11 residues.

This chain joins TRBV13 and TRBJ2-1; D is unclear. With 3 bases removed from V and 6 bases from J, the gap between germline ends came to 12 bases. The length of the CDR3 is 14 residues. Germline-derived CDR1 and CDR2 are PRHDT and FYEKMQ (reference sequence). CDR3 bases: TGTGCCAGCAGCTTCCTGGGGTCGCGCAATGAGCAGTTCTTC. Protein product: CASSFLGSRNEQFF.

This clonotype is a singleton in its sample. The CDR3 DNA follows: TGTGCCAGCAGAGTAGCGGGGGCGACCACAGATACGCAGTATTTT. This sequence encodes CASRVAGATTDTQYF. The chain recombines TRBV6-4 with TRBJ2-3; 9 bases are a match to TRBD2. CDR3 length equals 15 residues. J lost 2 bases, V lost 6 bases, and 6 bases had no gene match. CDR1 and CDR2 (germline): MRHNA, SNTAGT.

The V call is TRBV5-6, the J call TRBJ1-2; 7 bases align to TRBD1. The CDR3 has 14 amino acids. Germline V gene lookup returns CDR1 SGHDT and CDR2 YYEEEE. Losses at the gene ends were 4 bases for V and 4 bases for J; bases not matched to a gene: 7. The CDR3 sequence: CASSQDDRVYGYTF. The CDR3 DNA reads TGTGCCAGCAGCCAGGATGACAGGGTCTATGGCTACACCTTC.

The chain employs TRBV7-6 and TRBJ1-1, with a tentative D call TRBD1 (5 bases). CDR3 size: 16 residues. CDR1 SGHVS and CDR2 FNYEAQ come from the germline V gene. Trimming stripped 0 bases from V and 0 bases from J, with 11 bases between. CDR3 sequence: CASSLAGGEVNTEAFF. CDR3 DNA sequence: TGTGCCAGCAGCTTAGCGGGGGGAGAGGTGAACACTGAAGCTTTCTTT.

The V gene is TRBV7-8, the J gene TRBJ2-2, with D perhaps TRBD1 (6 bases). This CDR3 has 13 amino acids. CDR1 and CDR2 from the germline V gene are SGHVS and FQNEAQ. The V end was cut by 4 bases, the J end by 7 bases, with 10 bases between. The CDR3 DNA follows: TGTGCCAGCAGCTACACAGGGATCGGGGAGCTGTTTTTT. Protein sequence: CASSYTGIGELFF.

The CDR3 bases are TGTGCCAGCAGTCCCCGGGGCAGCTCCTATAATTCACCCCTCCACTTT. It encodes CASSPRGSSYNSPLHF. V is TRBV27 and J is TRBJ1-6; D perhaps matches TRBD1 (5 bases). Germline CDR1 and CDR2: MNHEY and SMNVEV (reference sequence). Trimming left V 5 bases short and J 0 bases short, with 11 bases between. The CDR3 has 16 amino acids.

This chain uses TRBV5-1 with TRBJ2-1; the match to TRBD2 covers 10 bases. Trimming cost V 5 bases and J 8 bases; bases outside gene matches: 7. This CDR3 region has 14 residues. Germline CDR1 SGHRS, CDR2 YFSETQ. The DNA of the CDR3 is TGCGCCAGCAGGATAGCGGGGGGATTCGATGAGCAGTTCTTC. It yields the protein CASRIAGGFDEQFF.

This chain connects TRBV12-3 or TRBV12-4 to TRBJ2-1, with a possible D match to TRBD1 (6 bases). V lost 5 bases to trimming and J lost 9 bases, with 11 bases between them. This CDR3 has 12 amino acids. CDR3 residues: CASSQGTPEQFF. CDR3 in DNA: TGTGCCAGCAGTCAGGGGACGCCTGAGCAGTTCTTC.

The J gene is TRBJ1-5, the V gene TRBV19; D is ambiguous. The CDR3 runs to 16 residues. V dropped 3 bases and J dropped 1 base, with 13 bases sitting between them. CDR1 LNHDA and CDR2 SQIVND come from the germline V gene (reference sequence). CDR3 region: CASSMGGVGSNQPQHF. The DNA for the CDR3 is TGTGCCAGTAGTATGGGCGGCGTGGGAAGCAATCAGCCCCAGCATTTT.

This chain joins TRBV14 and TRBJ1-3; D call uncertain. CDR1 is SGHDN, CDR2 FVKESK, per germline. The CDR3 is 16 residues long. Trimming cost V 4 bases and J 0 bases, with 13 bases left between them. The CDR3 DNA reads as TGTGCCAGCAGCCTTGTTGGACTGCACTCTGGAAACACCATATATTTT. This gives the protein CASSLVGLHSGNTIYF.

The V gene is TRBV27, the J gene TRBJ2-7; 13 bases are shared with TRBD2. V was clipped by 5 bases and J by 3 bases; unmatched bases: 7. Germline CDR1 is MNHEY and CDR2 is SMNVEV (reference sequence). The CDR3 totals 16 residues. CDR3 bases: TGTGCCAGCAGTACCACTAGCGGGGGGGCTGGCTACGAGCAGTACGTC. This codes for CASSTTSGGAGYEQYV.

This chain joins TRBV7-9 and TRBJ2-5, with TRBD2 identical over 11 bases. The V gene end was trimmed by 5 bases and the J gene end by 2 bases; junction bases not matched to a gene: 7. In germline, CDR1 is SEHNR, CDR2 FQNEAQ (reference sequence). The CDR3 is 16 amino acids. DNA for the CDR3: TGTGCCAGCAGCATTACTAGCGGGGGCACACAAGAGACCCAGTACTTC. It yields the protein CASSITSGGTQETQYF.